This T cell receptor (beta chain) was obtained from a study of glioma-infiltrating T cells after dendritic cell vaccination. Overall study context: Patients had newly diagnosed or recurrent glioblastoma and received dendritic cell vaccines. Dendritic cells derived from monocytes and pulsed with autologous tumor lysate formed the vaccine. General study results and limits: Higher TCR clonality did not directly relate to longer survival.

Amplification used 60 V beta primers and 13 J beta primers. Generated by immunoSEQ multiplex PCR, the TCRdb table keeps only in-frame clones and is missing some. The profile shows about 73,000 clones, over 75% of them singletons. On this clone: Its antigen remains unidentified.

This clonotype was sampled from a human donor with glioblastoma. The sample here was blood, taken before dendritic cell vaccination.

CDR3 DNA sequence: TGTGCCAGCAGGTCTAGCGGCCAAGAGACCCAGTACTTC. Its translation is CASRSSGQETQYF. The gene calls are TRBV6-5 and TRBJ2-5; TRBD2 matches 7 bases. The germline gives CDR1 MNHEY, CDR2 SVGAGI. The CDR3 runs 13 residues. The V and J ends lost 6 bases and 1 base, in that order; junction bases with no gene match: 2.